The present T cell receptor (beta chain) was sequenced within a study of blood T cell repertoires in COVID-19. Overall study context: Whether acute or convalescent, the COVID-19 samples came from the United States, Italy and Spain. The cDNA or gDNA used as material had been derived from T cells, B-cell-depleted T cells, or PBMCs.

CDR3 length: 13 residues. CDR1 is MNHEY, CDR2 SMNVEV, per germline (reference sequence). The V gene lost 3 bases and the J gene lost 7 bases, with 13 bases spanning the gap. Authors' analysis steps: Counts of nucleated cells, estimated from reference gene primer amplification, were obtained. Only in-frame clones appear in the TCRdb table, and some are missing; sequencing was by immunoSEQ multiplex PCR. The D gene and trimming were derived from the DNA, and the V and J assignments and clone size from that table. The table has approximately 220,000 clones, around nine tenths seen once. The V gene is TRBV27, the J gene TRBJ2-7; TRBD2 is a possible D gene (6 bases). The sequenced sample consisted of peripheral blood. The TCR was taken from a man in his 60s with acute or convalescent COVID-19. In DNA form, the CDR3 reads TGTGCCAGCAGTTTCGGAGGGTCGCGAGAGCAGTACTTC. Translation gives CASSFGGSREQYF.